What follows are 23 T cell receptor beta chains derived from one specimen sequenced in a study of blood T cell repertoires in COVID-19. Clones were read by immunoSEQ multiplex PCR, and TCRdb kept only the in-frame ones, dropping some. Of 100,000 to 150,000 clones listed, 70% to 90% are singletons. The sample comprised peripheral blood. These TCRs come from a woman in her forties or fifties with active or convalescent COVID-19.

The gene calls are TRBV5-1 and TRBJ2-5; D is possibly TRBD2 (5 bases). This CDR3 region has 14 residues. In germline, CDR1 is SGHRS, CDR2 YFSETQ. V lost 2 bases and J 2 bases, leaving 10 bases between the germline ends. The CDR3 here is CASSFFGDQETQYF. The CDR3 DNA sequence: TGCGCCAGCAGCTTTTTCGGGGATCAAGAGACCCAGTACTTC.

The CDR3 loop reads CAGTGSGELFF. CDR3 bases: TGTGCCGGCACAGGGTCCGGGGAGCTGTTTTTT. The chain recombines TRBV12-3 or TRBV12-4 with TRBJ2-2; D possibly corresponds to TRBD1 (6 bases). With 11 bases removed from V and 6 bases from J, the gap between germline ends came to 10 bases. CDR3 length: 11 residues.

The table lists this clone with a count of one. The rearrangement uses TRBV6-2 or TRBV6-3 and TRBJ1-1, with D hard to call. CDR1 MNHEY and CDR2 SVGEGT come from the germline V gene. The CDR3 consists of 13 residues. V lost 4 bases to trimming and J lost 6 bases, with 12 bases between them. As DNA, the CDR3 is TGTGCCAGCAGTTTTTCGGGAAATCCTGAAGCTTTCTTT. This encodes CASSFSGNPEAFF.

This chain joins TRBV15 and TRBJ1-2; no firm D call. V was cut by 0 bases and J by 5 bases, with 10 bases left in between. This CDR3 contains 14 residues. CDR1 is LNHNV and CDR2 is YYDKDF in the germline V gene (reference sequence). CDR3 in amino acids: CATSRDLGDYGYTF. DNA for the CDR3: TGTGCCACCAGCAGAGATTTGGGCGATTATGGCTACACCTTC.

The chain recombines TRBV6-2 or TRBV6-3 with TRBJ1-6, with D possibly being TRBD1 (5 bases). CDR3 length: 14 amino acids. V was shortened by 2 bases and J by 6 bases, with 8 bases between the two germline ends. Germline V gene data show CDR1 as MNHEY and CDR2 as SVGEGT. The CDR3 nucleotides read TGTGCCAGCAGTTACGGGGGGATTAATTCACCCCTCCACTTT. Translated, it gives CASSYGGINSPLHF.

The V gene is TRBV6-1, the J gene TRBJ2-3; 10 nucleotides align to TRBD2. The CDR3 totals 18 residues. Germline values: CDR1 MNHNS, CDR2 SASEGT. The junction had 12 bases not matched to a gene; V was cut back by 0 bases and J by 6 bases. The CDR3 DNA sequence: TGTGCCAGCAGTGAAGCGCTTCGGGCTAGCGGGAGTATTGATACGCAGTATTTT. This translates into CASSEALRASGSIDTQYF.

The V call is TRBV2, the J call TRBJ2-3, with TRBD1 matching over 7 bases. The CDR3 covers 15 residues. The germline V gene encodes CDR1 SNHLY and CDR2 FYNNEI. V shed 1 base and J 5 bases; nucleotides not matched to a gene: 6. CDR3 nucleotides: TGTGCCAGCAGTGAAGACTTGGCAGGGGGAGATACGCAGTATTTT. Its translation is CASSEDLAGGDTQYF.

This clone was found once. The genes are TRBV7-3 and TRBJ2-7; D possibly corresponds to TRBD2 (6 bases). Trimming cost V 5 bases and J 5 bases, with 13 bases left between them. The CDR3 totals 13 residues. Germline CDR1 SGHTA, CDR2 FQGTGA. CDR3 coding DNA: TGTGCCAGCAGCGCAATGGCGGGGAACGAGCAGTACTTC. Translation gives CASSAMAGNEQYF.

This clone was counted only a few times. The genes are TRBV2 and TRBJ1-2, with D possibly TRBD1 on 6 matching bases. V was clipped by 2 bases and J by 8 bases, with 15 bases between them. Germline assignment: CDR1 SNHLY and CDR2 FYNNEI. This CDR3 comprises 14 residues. CDR3 in DNA: TGTGCCAGCAGTGAAAACCCCCTCGACAGGGGCTACACCTTC. Its protein is CASSENPLDRGYTF.

The chain joins TRBV9 to TRBJ2-2; possibly TRBD1 for D (6 bases). The ends were cut back, 4 bases at V and 6 bases at J, with 13 bases in the middle. The CDR3 totals 14 residues. Germline lookup yields CDR1 SGDLS and CDR2 YYNGEE. This CDR3 is CASSRDRPAGELFF. In nucleotides, the CDR3 is TGTGCCAGCAGCCGCGACAGGCCGGCCGGGGAGCTGTTTTTT. Filled out from reference TRBV9 and TRBJ2-2, the complete variable domain reads DSGVTQTPKHLITATGQRVTLRCSPRSGDLSVYWYQQSLDQGLQFLIQYYNGEERAKGNILERFSAQQFPDLHSELNLSSLELGDSALYFCASSRDRPAGELFFGEGSRLTVL.

This clone turned up a few times. V gene TRBV11-2 combines with J gene TRBJ2-7, with 7 bases aligning to TRBD1. V was clipped by 5 bases and J by 4 bases; unmatched bases: 8. The CDR3 consists of 14 residues. In germline, CDR1 is SGHAT, CDR2 FQNNGV. CDR3 in DNA: TGTGCCAGCAGCGTCGACAGGGTTTCTTACGAGCAGTACTTC. This translates into CASSVDRVSYEQYF.

The V and J genes are TRBV3-1 (or the pseudogene TRBV3-2) and TRBJ2-3; 8 bases are shared with TRBD2. The CDR3 contains 16 residues. V lost 3 bases and J lost 6; bases outside the gene matches: 11. Looked up from germline, CDR1 is LGHDT and CDR2 is YNNKEL (reference sequence). CDR3 DNA sequence: TGTGCCAGCAGCCACGCCCCGCGCGGGAGGTGGGATACGCAGTATTTT. This translates into CASSHAPRGRWDTQYF.

The V and J genes are TRBV30 and TRBJ2-3; 7 bases are shared with TRBD2. Trimming at V came to 5 bases and at J to 4 bases, leaving 6 bases not matched to a gene. The CDR3 runs to 13 residues. Germline V CDR1 and CDR2: GTSNPN, SVGIG (reference sequence). This CDR3 reads CAWARETPDTQYF. Written as DNA, the CDR3 is TGTGCCTGGGCGCGGGAGACCCCAGATACGCAGTATTTT.

V and J are TRBV28 and TRBJ1-5; 9 bases are shared with TRBD1. The CDR3 length is 14 residues. CDR1 MDHEN and CDR2 SYDVKM come from the germline V gene. The V gene end was trimmed by 4 bases and the J gene end by 7 bases; junction bases not matched to a gene: 5. The CDR3 sequence: CASSWTGEVQPQHF. In DNA, the CDR3 is TGTGCCAGCAGTTGGACAGGGGAGGTGCAGCCCCAGCATTTT.

This chain links TRBV15 with TRBJ1-6; the match to TRBD1 covers 7 bases. CDR3 length equals 17 residues. The germline V gene has CDR1 LNHNV and CDR2 YYDKDF (reference sequence). With 3 bases clipped from V and 4 bases from J, the junction kept 9 bases outside the gene matches. In DNA form, the CDR3 reads TGTGCCACCAGCAGGGACCGGCCGGGACAGTATAATTCACCCCTCCACTTT. Translation gives CATSRDRPGQYNSPLHF.

This chain links TRBV6-5 with TRBJ1-3; tentative D call: TRBD1 (6 bases). V was trimmed by 6 bases and J by 3 bases, leaving 15 bases between them. Per the germline V gene, CDR1 is MNHEY and CDR2 is SVGAGI. CDR3 length equals 15 residues. CDR3 bases: TGTGCCAGCAGGTCGCTCAGGGGAAGTGGAAACACCATATATTTT. This codes for CASRSLRGSGNTIYF.

The chain is built from TRBV19 and TRBJ2-7, with D possibly being TRBD2 (5 bases). Germline CDR1 LNHDA, CDR2 SQIVND (reference sequence). Trimming left V 2 bases short and J 4 bases short, with 12 bases between. The CDR3 loop spans 14 amino acids. CDR3 nucleotides: TGTGCCAGTAGTATAACCCCGGGGTCATACGAGCAGTACTTC. It yields the protein CASSITPGSYEQYF. The whole variable domain, remainder taken from reference TRBV19 and TRBJ2-7, is DGGITQSPKYLFRKEGQNVTLSCEQNLNHDAMYWYRQDPGQGLRLIYYSQIVNDFQKGDIAEGYSVSREKKESFPLTVTSAQKNPTAFYLCASSITPGSYEQYFGPGTRLTVT.

The rearrangement joins TRBV30 to TRBJ1-3, with a tentative D call TRBD1 (6 bases). This CDR3 spans 13 amino acids. With 3 bases removed from V and 6 bases from J, the gap between germline ends came to 12 bases. Germline loops: CDR1 GTSNPN, CDR2 SVGIG (reference sequence). The CDR3 reads CAWRDGQLNTIYF. CDR3 DNA sequence: TGTGCCTGGAGAGACGGACAGTTAAACACCATATATTTT.

This clone was found a few times. This chain joins TRBV7-2 and TRBJ2-4; 10 nucleotides agree with TRBD2. With 3 bases clipped from V and 8 bases from J, the junction kept 7 bases outside the gene matches. The CDR3 is made up of 15 amino acids. CDR1 SGHTA and CDR2 FQGNSA come from the germline V gene. The CDR3 spells CASSLAHSGRYIQYF. CDR3 bases: TGTGCCAGCAGCTTGGCACATAGCGGGAGGTACATTCAGTACTTC.

The chain uses TRBV24-1 and TRBJ2-5, with 7 bases fitting TRBD1. V gave up 1 base and J gave up 2 bases; unmatched junction bases: 6. Germline V lookup: CDR1 KGHDR, CDR2 SFDVKD. The CDR3 loop spans 16 amino acids. The CDR3 DNA is TGTGCCACCAGTGATTTTGGAGGACAGGAGCAAGAGACCCAGTACTTC. Its protein product is CATSDFGGQEQETQYF.

The V and J genes are TRBV7-3 and TRBJ1-1; D may be TRBD1 (6 bases). V dropped 5 bases and J dropped 1 base, with 14 bases sitting between them. Per the germline V gene, CDR1 is SGHTA and CDR2 is FQGTGA. The CDR3 spans 15 residues. The CDR3 here is CASSTGDKRNTEAFF. DNA of the CDR3: TGTGCCAGCAGCACCGGGGACAAGCGGAACACTGAAGCTTTCTTT.

The chain combines TRBV5-1 with TRBJ2-7, with D perhaps TRBD1 (5 bases). V shed 1 base and J shed 9 bases, with 14 bases lying between them. There are 13 residues in the CDR3. Germline values: CDR1 SGHRS, CDR2 YFSETQ. CDR3 region: CASSLTTVSWQYF. CDR3 coding DNA: TGCGCCAGCAGCTTGACGACAGTCTCTTGGCAGTACTTC.

The rearrangement uses TRBV19 and TRBJ1-5; D unclear. V lost 3 bases, J lost 0 bases, and 6 bases lay in between. This CDR3 is 14 amino acids long. The germline CDR1 and CDR2 sequences are LNHDA and SQIVND (reference sequence). The CDR3 bases are TGTGCCAGTAGTATTTCGGTTAGCAATCAGCCCCAGCATTTT. As protein: CASSISVSNQPQHF.